Presented here are 24 T cell receptor beta chains from one specimen sequenced in a study of post-analysis software for immune sequencing data. Study results and limitations: The five TRBV segments detected at higher frequency in patients than in controls included TRBV5-6, TRBV5-1 and TRBV20-1.

No antigen has been identified for these receptors. Unique molecular identifiers were built into the TCR beta cDNA libraries. Via MiXCR, TCRdb re-called the PCR reads, giving one row per CDR3 protein. The data contain about 430,000 distinct CDR3 sequences, approximately 42% of them singletons. Sequenced: blood. The receptors here all came from a girl aged 2-10 years with multiple sclerosis.

The J gene is TRBJ2-7, the V gene TRBV4-3; TRBD1 matches 8 bases. V shed 0 bases, J shed 0 bases, and the junction held 4 bases outside the gene matches. From germline, CDR1 is LGHNA and CDR2 YSLEER. This CDR3 is 16 amino acids long. The CDR3 DNA reads TGCGCCAGCAGCCAAGACCACAGGGGGGCCTCCTACGAGCAGTACTTC. This translates into CASSQDHRGASYEQYF.

This clonotype was seen a few times. CDR3 amino acids: CASSLAGEIYEQYF. CDR3 nucleotide sequence: TGCGCCAGCAGCTTGGCGGGGGAGATCTACGAGCAGTACTTC. The chain recombines TRBV5-1 with TRBJ2-7; perhaps TRBD2 as D (6 bases). CDR3 length equals 14 residues. The germline V gene encodes CDR1 SGHRS and CDR2 YFSETQ. Trimming pared 0 bases from V and 3 bases from J, leaving 10 bases between.

This clonotype was seen only once. The V call is TRBV15, the J call TRBJ2-1; D is uncertain. Germline assignment: CDR1 LNHNV and CDR2 YYDKDF (reference sequence). This CDR3 spans 13 amino acids. The germline V and J ends were trimmed by 2 bases and 7 bases, with 9 bases remaining between them. CDR3 nucleotides: TGTGCCACCAGCAGAATGTACAGAAATGAGCAGTTCTTC. It encodes CATSRMYRNEQFF.

This clonotype was detected only a few times. The chain joins TRBV12-3 or TRBV12-4 to TRBJ2-3; 9 nucleotides agree with TRBD2. J lost 2 bases, V lost 0 bases, and 9 bases had no gene match. CDR3 length: 18 amino acids. CDR3 sequence reads: CASSLARGSGRVTDTQYF. CDR3 coding DNA: TGTGCCAGCAGTTTAGCGCGTGGTAGCGGGAGAGTCACAGATACGCAGTATTTT.

This clonotype turned up a few times. The CDR3 loop is CASSQDGETSLPYNEQFF. CDR3 sequence (DNA): TGCGCCAGCAGCCAAGATGGCGAGACTAGCTTGCCCTACAATGAGCAGTTCTTC. J is TRBJ2-1 and V is TRBV4-1; 7 positions agree with TRBD2. Germline lookup yields CDR1 MGHRA and CDR2 YSYEKL. Trimming at V came to 0 bases and at J to 2 bases, leaving 10 bases not matched to a gene. The CDR3 is made up of 18 amino acids.

The sample holds one count of this clonotype. The chain links TRBV2 to TRBJ2-7; possible D gene TRBD1, 5 bases. The germline V gene encodes CDR1 SNHLY and CDR2 FYNNEI. The CDR3 is 13 amino acids. Trimming took off 3 bases at V and 3 bases at J, with 9 bases between the two ends. This CDR3 reads CASSDRRDYEQYF. CDR3 nucleotide sequence: TGTGCCAGCAGTGATCGCAGGGACTACGAGCAGTACTTC.

V and J are TRBV27 and TRBJ1-2, with a tentative D call TRBD1 (6 bases). In germline, CDR1 is MNHEY, CDR2 SMNVEV (reference sequence). This CDR3 region has 13 residues. With 3 bases removed from V and 6 bases from J, the gap between germline ends came to 11 bases. The CDR3: CASSFTGGNGYTF. DNA of the CDR3: TGTGCCAGCAGTTTTACGGGGGGCAATGGCTACACCTTC.

This clonotype came up a few times. The V gene is TRBV3-1, the J gene TRBJ2-3, with D unclear. Germline V gene sequence: CDR1 LGHDT, CDR2 YNNKEL (reference sequence). V lost 5 bases and J lost 1, with 13 bases in between. CDR3 size: 15 residues. The CDR3 reads CASSYTATGTDTQYF. CDR3 DNA: TGTGCCAGCAGCTACACCGCGACTGGCACAGATACGCAGTATTTT.

The V gene is TRBV12-3 or TRBV12-4, the J gene TRBJ1-2, with D possibly matching TRBD1 (5 bases). The CDR3 spans 13 residues. Trimming pared 2 bases from V and 8 bases from J, leaving 12 bases between. The CDR3 region is CASSLTGQDGYTF. The CDR3 region has the DNA TGTGCCAGCAGTTTAACGGGGCAAGACGGCTACACCTTC.

This clonotype was detected only a few times. As DNA, the CDR3 is TGTGCCAGCGCGACACCGGCTAACTATGGCTACACCTTC. This gives the protein CASATPANYGYTF. The chain has TRBV28 and TRBJ1-2; D is unclear. The CDR3 sequence is 13 residues long. Germline V gives CDR1 MDHEN, CDR2 SYDVKM. With 8 bases removed from V and 0 bases from J, the gap between germline ends came to 10 bases.

The rearrangement links TRBV7-9 to TRBJ1-2, with no clear D. V lost 6 bases and J 5 bases, leaving 16 bases between the germline ends. The CDR3 contains 14 residues. Germline V lookup: CDR1 SEHNR, CDR2 FQNEAQ (reference sequence). CDR3 protein: CASRYTDSDYGYTF. CDR3 coding DNA: TGTGCCAGCAGATATACCGACTCGGATTATGGCTACACCTTC.

In its sample, this clonotype was seen a few times. V is TRBV27 and J is TRBJ2-5; a possible D gene is TRBD1 (7 bases). Germline CDR1 reads MNHEY; CDR2 reads SMNVEV (reference sequence). The CDR3 runs to 14 residues. V was cut by 6 bases and J by 1 base, with 12 bases left in between. CDR3: CASRRQGLQETQYF. The CDR3 nucleotides read TGTGCCAGCAGGCGACAGGGACTCCAAGAGACCCAGTACTTC.

The rearrangement uses TRBV4-2 and TRBJ2-5; perhaps TRBD2 as D (7 bases). The V end lost 0 bases, the J end lost 4 bases, and 18 bases lay between the germline ends. The CDR3 length is 17 residues. Germline-derived CDR1 and CDR2 are LGHNA and YNFKEQ. DNA of the CDR3: TGTGCCAGCAGCCAAGATTCGAGGGGGGTAGCGGGAGAGACCCAGTACTTC. Its translation: CASSQDSRGVAGETQYF.

This clonotype has a handful of counts. The chain couples TRBV6-6 to TRBJ2-7, with D tentatively TRBD2 (6 bases). Trimming shortened V by 2 bases and J by 2 bases, and 19 bases separated the two germline ends. The length of the CDR3 is 17 residues. Germline values: CDR1 MNHNY, CDR2 SVGAGI (reference sequence). In DNA, the CDR3 is TGTGCCAGCAGTTACCGGTTTCGGGGCAGGGAGGCCTACGAGCAGTACTTC. Protein sequence: CASSYRFRGREAYEQYF.

This clonotype occurred a few times. V is TRBV6-5 and J is TRBJ2-7; no reliable D call. V lost 0 bases and J 3 bases, leaving 18 bases between the germline ends. CDR1 is MNHEY and CDR2 is SVGAGI in the germline V gene. The CDR3 runs 17 residues. CDR3 bases: TGTGCCAGCAGTTACTCGAAACCCCTACCGGAGATCTACGAGCAGTACTTC. Translation gives CASSYSKPLPEIYEQYF.

The chain combines TRBV28 with TRBJ2-7; unclear D gene. The CDR3 has 15 amino acids. Germline V gives CDR1 MDHEN, CDR2 SYDVKM. V gave up 3 bases and J gave up 2 bases, with 14 bases separating them. CDR3 loop: CASSFLTSATYEQYF. In nucleotides, the CDR3 is TGTGCCAGCAGTTTTCTTACGAGCGCCACCTACGAGCAGTACTTC.

The chain joins TRBV7-9 to TRBJ2-1, with 12 bases matching TRBD2. The CDR3 totals 17 residues. Trimming at V came to 8 bases and at J to 7 bases, leaving 15 bases not matched to a gene. Germline V gene lookup returns CDR1 SEHNR and CDR2 FQNEAQ (reference sequence). CDR3 sequence: CASDSTGLAGRGNEQFF. The DNA of the CDR3 is TGTGCCAGCGATTCTACCGGACTAGCGGGAAGGGGGAATGAGCAGTTCTTC.

The CDR3 sequence: CAISESPGRGNQPQHF. In DNA form, the CDR3 reads TGTGCCATCAGTGAGTCACCGGGTAGGGGCAATCAGCCCCAGCATTTT. The chain is built from TRBV10-3 and TRBJ1-5; D gene unclear. Germline V gene sequence: CDR1 ENHRY, CDR2 SYGVKD. The CDR3 is 16 residues long. V lost 0 bases to trimming and J lost 2 bases, with 11 bases between them.

J is TRBJ2-3 and V is TRBV12-3 or TRBV12-4; 8 bases match TRBD2. The CDR3 consists of 16 residues. Germline trimming cut 5 bases from V and 6 bases from J; bases unmatched to any gene: 13. The CDR3 here is CASSTRLAPSRDTQYF. CDR3 nucleotide sequence: TGTGCCAGCAGTACCAGACTAGCGCCTAGCAGGGATACGCAGTATTTT.

As DNA, the CDR3 is TGCGCCAGCAGCCAAGAGGCCTCCCGAGGAGCAGATACGCAGTATTTT. It codes for CASSQEASRGADTQYF. V usage is TRBV4-3 and J usage is TRBJ2-3; no reliable D call. CDR1 and CDR2 (germline): LGHNA, YSLEER. The CDR3 extends over 16 amino acids. The V gene lost 0 bases and the J gene lost 4 bases, with 14 bases spanning the gap.

The chain has TRBV10-3 and TRBJ1-2, with a possible D match to TRBD1 (6 bases). This CDR3 is 17 amino acids long. Trimming removed 6 bases at V and 1 base at J, with 21 bases between. From germline, CDR1 is ENHRY and CDR2 SYGVKD. CDR3 region: CAIRDSPGARSNYGYTF. The CDR3, as DNA: TGTGCCATCAGAGACTCCCCAGGGGCACGGAGTAACTATGGCTACACCTTC.

The chain joins TRBV28 to TRBJ2-4, with D hard to call. The J call is doubtful: the DNA matches TRBJ2-7 better. The germline V gene encodes CDR1 MDHEN and CDR2 SYDVKM. The CDR3 runs to 13 residues. CDR3 DNA sequence: TGTGCCAGCAGTTTATTTAAGGCCAGCGAGCAGTACTTC. Protein: CASSLFKASEQYF.

There are many counts of this clonotype. This sequence joins TRBV6-6 and TRBJ2-1; D is unclear. CDR3 size: 11 residues. Germline lookup yields CDR1 MNHNY and CDR2 SVGAGI (reference sequence). Trimming stripped 2 bases from V and 7 bases from J, with 3 bases between. CDR3 sequence reads: CASSYRNEQFF. The CDR3, as DNA: TGTGCCAGCAGTTACAGAAATGAGCAGTTCTTC.

The J gene is TRBJ2-3, the V gene TRBV5-1, with TRBD1 as a possible D gene (6 bases). The CDR3 consists of 16 residues. Germline V gene sequence: CDR1 SGHRS, CDR2 YFSETQ. Trimming cost V 0 bases and J 0 bases, with 11 bases left between them. CDR3 in amino acids: CASSLARGGSTDTQYF. The CDR3 DNA reads as TGCGCCAGCAGCTTGGCCCGAGGGGGAAGCACAGATACGCAGTATTTT.